The entry below describes one T cell receptor (beta chain). Repertoires were generated with immunoSEQ multiplex PCR, while TCRdb's copy carries only in-frame clones and drops some. The profile shows 60,000 to 90,000 clones, around 97% of them singletons. This specimen belongs to a study of technical replicates of blood from a handful of donors. The sequenced sample was T cells isolated from PBMCs. The clonotype originates from a human donor in good health.

The CDR3 here is CASSLRTEKLFF. In DNA form, the CDR3 reads TGTGCCAGCAGCCTTAGAACTGAAAAACTGTTTTTT. The chain combines TRBV7-9 with TRBJ1-4; no clear D. V was pared by 5 bases and J by 7 bases, with 8 bases between. CDR1 is SEHNR and CDR2 is FQNEAQ in the germline V gene (reference sequence). This CDR3 has 12 amino acids.